The T cell receptor beta chain described here comes from a study of Ad26.COV2.S vaccination and SARS-CoV-2 variants (dated by TCRdb to 2020 to 2022). Describing the broader study: Donors in the vaccine arm were drawn from COV1001, a phase I-IIa trial of Ad26.COV2.S in healthy adults that was multicentre, randomized, double-blind and placebo-controlled. Ad26.COV2.S was administered intramuscularly at 5 x 10^10 or 1 x 10^11 viral particles, either as a single shot or as two shots given 56 days apart. A total of approximately 32 samples were included in the TCR-sequenced set, comprising 19 Ad26.COV2.S vaccine recipients, 5 placebo recipients and 8 SARS-CoV-2 convalescent individuals. Sequencing of the TCRbeta repertoire served to evaluate the specificity and breadth of SARS-CoV-2-reactive T cell receptors following Ad26.COV2.S vaccination. Participants in the trial were split at random into five groups of five each, receiving low-dose or high-dose Ad26.COV2.S once or twice, or else placebo on both occasions. Investigators did not know the trial group allocation while performing experiments and assessing outcomes.

The immunoSEQ Assay was used to sequence TCRbeta CDR3 regions. After extraction, genomic DNA underwent amplification by bias-controlled multiplex PCR, followed by high-throughput sequencing. The paper's data handling went like this. Collapsing and filtering of sequences were performed to quantify the absolute abundance of each unique TCRbeta CDR3 region. Usable DNA was measured by amplifying reference genes present in all nucleated cells, and TCRbeta template counts were normalized to that usable DNA to estimate T cell fraction. Repertoire TCRs were annotated as SARS-CoV-2-specific by exact matching of V gene, CDR3 amino acid sequence and J gene to a known reactive TCR set. MIRA supplied the reference SARS-CoV-2 TCR set, which was filtered for enrichment in COVID-19-positive ImmuneCODE repertoires so that public or cross-reactive TCRs were removed. Based on the MIRA antigens, annotated TCRs were further analysed at the level of specific ORF or position within ORF. Depth was the summed frequency of annotated unique rearrangements, while breadth was defined as annotated unique rearrangements over total unique productive rearrangements. Group comparisons of TCR breadth used two-sided Wilcoxon rank-sum tests. TCRdb mirrors the immuneACCESS table, restricted to in-frame sequences. Some clones are absent from its copies; in checked studies, under half trace to an unresolved V gene, and the reason for the others is unknown. That table gives V, J and clone size, and the DNA gave D and trimming. The table for this sample lists roughly 420,000 clones; roughly 89% of them were counted only once. Of the sample, around 2.5% is held by the ten largest clones.

The CDR3 runs 19 amino acids, cysteine and phenylalanine included. Of the read, only the CDR3 DNA is kept; its 57 bases are in frame from base 1. For CDR1 and CDR2, the germline V gene (reference sequence) lists LNHDA and SQIVND. V is cut by 6 bases and J by 3 bases, and the space between the germline ends is 24 bases. The treatment or condition label, as the study defines it: 15 to 20 received Ad26.COV2.S at low or high dose, single or two shots; 5 received placebo; per-sample allocation not given. Repertoires of vaccine and placebo recipients were sequenced from samples taken on day 63 after the first injection. In Cohort 1b, around 25 adults aged 18-55 years were enrolled at a single site in Boston, USA, between 29 July and 7 August 2020. As a vaccine, Ad26.COV2.S was a replication-incompetent adenovirus type 26 vector that expressed a prefusion-stabilized SARS-CoV-2 spike protein derived from the original Wuhan strain.

Overall results and qualifications from the work: Compared with placebo recipients, Ad26.COV2.S recipients showed higher spike-specific TCR breadth (P = 0.0014). According to the authors, total T cell responses may have been underestimated by the TCR breadth and depth analyses. After vaccination, spike-specific CD8+ and CD4+ T cell responses were reported to show substantial breadth. The study lacked the statistical power to compare responses across vaccine doses or regimens. Vaccine and placebo recipients had comparable non-spike TCR breadth, which fits with the vaccine containing only spike.

In regard to this clone: What antigen it recognizes has not been identified. The input lacks base qualities; no much larger clone sits a single base away.

This sample comprised peripheral blood, obtained in a trial of Ad26.COV2.S vaccine versus placebo. This chain is built from TRBV19 and TRBJ2-6, with the D gene not clear enough to name. The source is a person between 18 and 65 years old who received the Ad26.COV2.S COVID-19 vaccine or a placebo. The CDR3 protein: CASRAALGAASYGANVLTF. DNA sequence: TGTGCCAGTAGGGCGGCGCTAGGAGCCGCGTCTTATGGGGCCAACGTCCTGACTTTC.